This T cell receptor (beta chain) appears in the sequencing data of a study of CD8 T cells in ankylosing spondylitis (TCRdb year 2017). Background on the whole study: The study profiled T cell receptor beta repertoires in healthy donors and ankylosing spondylitis patients to find disease-linked TCR variants. Peripheral blood was sampled, and synovial fluid was also collected from ankylosing spondylitis patients. In total, the full study cohort was made up of some 100 healthy donors and 20 to 25 ankylosing spondylitis patients.

This clonotype has a count of ten or more. The antigen this receptor binds is unknown. No base qualities exist here, and no much larger clone lies one base off it. What the authors observed across the whole study: A TCR beta motif made up of under ten highly homologous amino acid variants appeared to be characteristic of blood from ankylosing spondylitis patients. Significant enrichment of the disease-linked clones was reported in matched synovial fluid samples from ankylosing spondylitis patients. A CD8+ phenotype was shown by the disease-linked clones, which were found at relatively low frequencies in peripheral blood. Some TCR beta motif variants had previously been reported in synovial fluid and blood of reactive arthritis patients, which suggested common disease-initiation mechanisms.

Including the terminal cysteine and phenylalanine, the CDR3 comprises 14 residues. Just the 42-base CDR3 DNA is kept, in frame starting at base 1. From V the trimming removes 3 bases and from J it removes 2 bases, while the gene matches leave 4 bases of the junction unaccounted for. For sequencing, an Illumina HiSeq 2500 was employed. Quantitative 5'-RACE with molecular barcodes was used to prepare TCR beta libraries. The paper's data handling went like this. A new computational method, built on a probabilistic model of VDJ rearrangement, was used to identify disease-linked TCR variants. TCRdb ran its own pipeline on the public reads, namely fastp trimming at Q25 and MiXCR clone calling, and kept in-frame beta chains. Records with the same CDR3 protein are collapsed into one entry carrying the most frequent genes and DNA. TCRdb assigned the V and J calls; the authors' analysis was not used. This sample has 150,000 to 200,000 distinct CDR3 sequences in its table, and about 9.9% of those were observed once. The top ten constitute 25% to 30% of the sample.

This clonotype was obtained from a male donor with ankylosing spondylitis or in good health (not recorded which). Recombination linked TRBV12-3 or TRBV12-4 to TRBJ2-7; the central 7 bases match TRBD2. Material: blood, either unsorted or a sorted T cell fraction (not recorded which). The DNA is TGTGCCAGCAGTTTTGGCGGGGGAACCTACGAGCAGTACTTC. Translated, this is CASSFGGGTYEQYF.